What follows is one T cell receptor beta chain and its context. The antigen it binds to is not known. No much larger clone exists at a distance of one base, and base qualities are not known. For sequencing of the TCRbeta CDR3 region, genomic DNA was extracted from the sorted cells. The immunoSEQ Assay was used to sequence the TCRbeta CDR3 regions. Here the immuneACCESS table is served through TCRdb, limited to in-frame sequences with V and J called. Missing clones are a known gap in these copies; in checked studies unresolved V genes cover under half, and the rest lacks a known reason. This sample comprises roughly 60,000 clones, 86% of them detected only once. Together, the top ten hold 2.6% of the sample. The data were taken from a study of OX40 agonist ivuxolimab in advanced cancers. Notes on the research overall: Ivuxolimab was an agonistic, fully human IgG2 monoclonal antibody directed against OX40 (CD134), a costimulatory receptor. Among the 50 to 55 dose-escalation patients, around 19 had hepatocellular carcinoma, some 15 melanoma, 9 renal cell carcinoma and 9 head and neck cancer. The purpose of peripheral TCRbeta sequencing was to test whether ivuxolimab changed TCR sequence diversity and led to clonal T-cell expansion. Partial responses occurred in three dose-escalation patients: two with cutaneous melanoma and one with hepatocellular carcinoma. In the dose-escalation cohort, around four fifths of patients were male, and the mean age was roughly 60 years with a range of roughly 20 to 85. The monotherapy dose-escalation portion (N = 52 patients) of the phase I ivuxolimab trial is reported in the paper. Patients were allowed to have had prior anti-PD-1, anti-PD-L1 or anti-CTLA-4 therapy, and 40% of the dose-escalation patients had previously received checkpoint inhibitors. Intravenous ivuxolimab was administered to patients every 2 weeks at six dose levels: 0.01, 0.1, 0.3, 1.5, 3 and 10 mg/kg.

The trial excluded patients who had a history of autoimmune disease or were on systemic immunosuppression. Peripheral blood for TCR sequencing was drawn from every dose cohort at baseline, at cycle 4 day 1 and at cycle 7 day 1. Samples came from an open-label, multicenter, first-in-human phase I dose-escalation trial of ivuxolimab. Adults with locally advanced or metastatic melanoma, renal cell, hepatocellular, or head and neck squamous cell carcinoma were enrolled in the trial. Before TCR sequencing, CD4+ T cells and CD8+ T cells from peripheral blood were sorted into separate populations. The cysteine opens and the phenylalanine closes a CDR3 of 12 amino acids. Only the CDR3 DNA is retained, 36 bases long and in frame from the first base. Trimming takes 3 bases from V and 6 bases from J, and the germline ends sit 8 bases apart. CDR1 MGHDK and CDR2 SYGVNS were looked up in the germline V gene. General conclusions and limits of the study: Low levels of normalized T-cell clonal expansion were also seen in some patients who did not respond. At doses from 0.1 to 3.0 mg/kg, clonal expansion was seen in both CD4+ and CD8+ blood T cells between baseline and week 6. The antigen specificity of the clonally expanded peripheral T cells was not determined. In the 0.1-3.0 mg/kg groups, partial responders had among the lowest normalized peripheral clonal expansion, particularly in CD8+ T cells. After ivuxolimab, more expanded clones were found on average in CD8+ T cells than in CD4+ T cells.

The chain is made from TRBV25-1 and TRBJ1-1, with no reliable assignment of the D segment. The material was CD4+ or CD8+ T cells sorted from blood, obtained in a trial of the OX40 agonist ivuxolimab. The sequence came from an adult with an advanced solid tumor such as melanoma, head and neck, liver or kidney cancer. The CDR3 protein sequence reads: CASSDRDSEAFF. Read as DNA, the sequence is TGTGCCAGCAGTGATCGAGACTCTGAAGCTTTCTTT.